These 15 T cell receptor beta chains were sequenced from one sample in a study of cytomegalovirus exposure and HLA in healthy donors (dated by TCRdb to 2016 to 2017). The library was prepared using the immunoSEQ multiplex PCR assay. The clones in this table, taken by TCRdb from immuneACCESS, are in-frame only. Not every clone is retained; where verified, under half of the shortfall comes from an unresolved V gene, and the cause of the rest is unknown. The sample records roughly 140,000 clones, about 89% of which are singletons. The ten largest make up 2.5% to 4% of the sample. Sequencing used PBMCs. The receptors come from a woman aged 18-29 years in good health and CMV-seropositive.

The rearrangement joins TRBV28 to TRBJ1-5; D may be TRBD1 (5 bases). Trimming removed 4 bases from V and 4 bases from J, with 8 bases in between. Germline CDR1 is MDHEN and CDR2 is SYDVKM. The CDR3 length is 13 residues. This CDR3 is CASSWPGNQPQHF. The DNA of the CDR3 is TGTGCCAGCAGTTGGCCAGGGAATCAGCCCCAGCATTTT. The variable domain in full, completed from reference TRBV28 and TRBJ1-5, reads DVKVTQSSRYLVKRTGEKVFLECVQDMDHENMFWYRQDPGLGLRLIYFSYDVKMKEKGDIPEGYSVSREKKERFSLILESASTNQTSMYLCASSWPGNQPQHFGDGTRLSIL.

The chain joins TRBV5-4 to TRBJ2-3; TRBD1 is a possible D gene (5 bases). V lost 0 bases to trimming and J lost 4 bases, with 15 bases between them. The germline gives CDR1 SGHNT, CDR2 YYREEE (reference sequence). The CDR3 totals 16 residues. CDR3 coding DNA: TGTGCCAGCAGCTTGGAGGGGCTCCGAGGTGCAGATACGCAGTATTTT. Protein sequence: CASSLEGLRGADTQYF.

The chain carries TRBV4-1 and TRBJ2-2; unclear D gene. V dropped 2 bases and J dropped 8 bases, with 12 bases sitting between them. Germline V gene lookup returns CDR1 MGHRA and CDR2 YSYEKL. This CDR3 has 14 amino acids. The CDR3 region is CASSQPLRRGELFF. CDR3 in DNA: TGCGCCAGCAGCCAACCCTTGAGGCGGGGGGAGCTGTTTTTT.

The V and J genes are TRBV7-9 and TRBJ1-5; 8 nucleotides line up with TRBD1. Per the germline V gene, CDR1 is SEHNR and CDR2 is FQNEAQ (reference sequence). Losses at the gene ends were 5 bases for V and 4 bases for J; bases not matched to a gene: 10. The CDR3 runs to 16 residues. CDR3 amino acids: CASSQNGGTGNQPQHF. The CDR3 coding sequence is TGTGCCAGCAGCCAAAATGGTGGGACAGGAAATCAGCCCCAGCATTTT.

This chain connects TRBV5-1 to TRBJ1-2, with TRBD1 matching over 7 bases. V lost 0 bases and J lost 5; bases outside the gene matches: 10. CDR3 length: 16 residues. The germline gives CDR1 SGHRS, CDR2 YFSETQ. This CDR3 is CASSLVRAGTEYGYTF. The CDR3 nucleotides read TGCGCCAGCAGCTTGGTCAGGGCTGGGACAGAGTATGGCTACACCTTC.

The CDR3 DNA reads as TGTGCCTGGAGTCTAAAAACCTCCAAGTCGACAGATACGCAGTATTTT. This encodes CAWSLKTSKSTDTQYF. The chain combines TRBV30 with TRBJ2-3; D gene unclear. Trimming took off 2 bases at V and 3 bases at J, with 18 bases between the two ends. The CDR3 runs 16 residues. Germline V CDR1 and CDR2: GTSNPN, SVGIG (reference sequence).

This clone was observed a single time. The chain joins TRBV5-1 to TRBJ2-3; D is undetermined. Trimming removed 6 bases from V and 2 bases from J, with 19 bases in between. This CDR3 has 16 amino acids. CDR1 and CDR2 from the germline V gene are SGHRS and YFSETQ. The CDR3: CASKSPLELNTDTQYF. CDR3 coding DNA: TGCGCCAGCAAGTCCCCGCTCGAACTAAACACAGATACGCAGTATTTT.

The gene calls are TRBV7-8 and TRBJ1-2; TRBD1 matches at 8 bases. This CDR3 has 17 amino acids. Germline V lookup: CDR1 SGHVS, CDR2 FQNEAQ. V was pared by 6 bases and J by 7 bases, with 19 bases of the junction left unmatched. CDR3 loop: CASSRSNGLTGGSGYTF. In nucleotides, the CDR3 is TGTGCCAGCAGTCGCTCCAATGGCCTAACAGGGGGGAGTGGCTACACCTTC.

This chain joins TRBV9 and TRBJ2-3; 14 nucleotides align to TRBD2. V lost 3 bases, J lost 4 bases, and 4 bases stayed unmatched. Germline CDR1 reads SGDLS; CDR2 reads YYNGEE. The CDR3 runs 16 residues. The DNA for the CDR3 is TGTGCCAGCAGCGAAAAGGGACTAGCGGGAGCAGATACGCAGTATTTT. Its translation: CASSEKGLAGADTQYF.

The J gene is TRBJ2-7, the V gene TRBV7-9, with a weak D call TRBD2 (5 bases). V lost 5 bases and J 7 bases, leaving 15 bases between the germline ends. The CDR3 consists of 13 residues. The germline V gene encodes CDR1 SEHNR and CDR2 FQNEAQ (reference sequence). In nucleotides, the CDR3 is TGTGCCAGCAGCGAGCCGGGATTTCGGGAGCAGTACTTC. Translated, it gives CASSEPGFREQYF. Variable domain in full (rest from reference TRBV7-9 and TRBJ2-7): DTGVSQNPRHKITKRGQNVTFRCDPISEHNRLYWYRQTLGQGPEFLTYFQNEAQLEKSRLLSDRFSAERPKGSFSTLEIQRTEQGDSAMYLCASSEPGFREQYFGPGTRLTVT.

This clone was counted between two and nine times. This chain links TRBV6-5 with TRBJ2-7; 7 bases are shared with TRBD1. The germline gives CDR1 MNHEY, CDR2 SVGAGI. Trimming removed 4 bases from V and 5 bases from J; junction bases left unmatched: 5. This CDR3 spans 13 amino acids. The CDR3 loop is CASSLTGNHEQYF. CDR3 bases: TGTGCCAGCAGTTTGACAGGGAACCACGAGCAGTACTTC.

This clone was observed a handful of times. For the CDR3, the DNA is TGTGCCAGCAGCTTAGGGTACCAGGGCGACACCATATATTTT. Protein: CASSLGYQGDTIYF. The chain uses TRBV7-6 and TRBJ1-3, with D maybe TRBD1 (5 bases). Germline V lookup: CDR1 SGHVS, CDR2 FNYEAQ. The ends were cut back, 1 base at V and 8 bases at J, with 12 bases in the middle. The CDR3 totals 14 residues.

CDR3 amino acids: CASSVGRARGEKLFF. Written as DNA, the CDR3 is TGTGCCAGCAGCGTAGGAAGGGCCCGGGGAGAAAAACTGTTTTTT. This rearrangement joins TRBV9 to TRBJ1-4; no clear D gene. V was shortened by 0 bases and J by 8 bases, with 14 bases between the two germline ends. Germline CDR1 is SGDLS and CDR2 is YYNGEE. The CDR3 runs to 15 residues.

This clone was found once. This chain joins TRBV5-4 and TRBJ2-7; 7 bases agree with TRBD2. Trimming took 0 bases from V and 5 from J; bases not matched to a gene: 5. CDR1 and CDR2 from the germline V gene are SGHNT and YYREEE (reference sequence). The CDR3 length is 14 residues. In DNA, the CDR3 is TGTGCCAGCAGCTTGGTGGGACTATCGGACGAGCAGTACTTC. It codes for CASSLVGLSDEQYF.

V and J are TRBV7-2 and TRBJ2-7; 7 nucleotides agree with TRBD2. This CDR3 is built from 15 residues. With V trimmed by 4 bases and J by 3 bases, 9 bases remained unmatched. CDR1 is SGHTA, CDR2 FQGNSA, per germline. CDR3 coding DNA: TGTGCCAGCAGCTATCTAGTCCCTAGCGGCTACGAGCAGTACTTC. Its protein product is CASSYLVPSGYEQYF.